This T cell receptor beta chain was obtained from a study of blood T cells in healthy people across ages. Regarding the study as a whole: Both naive CD4+ cell counts and diversity were greater in long-lived donors than in aged donors.

The CDR3 has 16 amino acids. V shed 3 bases and J shed 0 bases, with 13 bases lying between them. The germline CDR1 and CDR2 sequences are MNHEY and SMNVEV (reference sequence). The count of this clonotype is one. Its antigen is not known. Using a J-beta primer mix together with a sample-barcoded 5' primer, a second PCR was run for about 6 to 11 cycles. At least 2.5 million CDR3-containing paired-end reads were obtained per sample. Using its own MiXCR run on the 5' RACE reads, TCRdb lists one record per CDR3 protein. The sample lists about 1,400,000 distinct CDR3 sequences; 40% to 50% were seen once. This clonotype originated in a woman between 18 and 29 years old in good health. Source material: blood. The J gene is TRBJ2-3, the V gene TRBV27, with D uncertain. Here the CDR3 DNA reads TGTGCCAGCAGTTTTGGATCCAGGAGTAGCACAGATACGCAGTATTTT. Translating gives CASSFGSRSSTDTQYF.